The table lists the clone carrying this T cell receptor beta chain with a few counts. The data originate from a study of beta chain features in type 1 diabetes. Reverse transcribing all isolated RNA meant expressed TCRB transcripts were sequenced. The average output of naive, central memory and regulatory T cell samples was roughly 3.6 million reads. Using immunoSEQ multiplex PCR, the repertoire was profiled, and TCRdb retains in-frame clones only, with some absent. This table holds about 140,000 clones, approximately 10% found once. The V gene's germline CDR1 is SGHRS and CDR2 YFSETQ. J was trimmed by 1 base and V by 7 bases; bases with no gene match: 5. This CDR3 comprises 14 residues.

The sequence came from a woman aged 40 to 50 in good health. Sequencing input: central memory CD4+ T cells from blood. The chain joins TRBV5-1 to TRBJ2-5; TRBD2 matches 9 bases. CDR3 sequence (DNA): TGCGCCAGCGGGCTAGCGGGGACCCAAGAGACCCAGTACTTC. This gives the protein CASGLAGTQETQYF.